This T cell receptor (beta chain) was documented in a study of blood T cell repertoires in COVID-19. As for the study in general: Samples of COVID-19 (acute and convalescent) were obtained from the United States, Italy and Spain.

Deletions cut 6 bases from V and 6 bases from J, with 15 bases between. This CDR3 has 13 amino acids. Germline CDR1 LGHDT, CDR2 YNNKEL (reference sequence). Assay: immunoSEQ multiplex PCR; the TCRdb copy retains only in-frame clones and omits some. Of some 170,000 clones listed, 84% are singletons. Individuals aged about 18 to 90 years were recruited from about two dozen US areas. Clinical history as reported by participants underpinned cohort assignment. In Cohort 3, a recovered donor had either two negative PCRs, clearance, or symptom resolution. The gene calls are TRBV3-1 (or the pseudogene TRBV3-2) and TRBJ2-7, with D possibly matching TRBD2 (6 bases). The receptor comes from a man between 45 and 60 years old who had recovered from COVID-19. Source material: PBMCs or T cells enriched from blood (not recorded which). The CDR3 nucleotides are TGTGCCAGCAGGAACGCGGGGTCCCCCGAGCAGTACTTC. Translating it yields CASRNAGSPEQYF.